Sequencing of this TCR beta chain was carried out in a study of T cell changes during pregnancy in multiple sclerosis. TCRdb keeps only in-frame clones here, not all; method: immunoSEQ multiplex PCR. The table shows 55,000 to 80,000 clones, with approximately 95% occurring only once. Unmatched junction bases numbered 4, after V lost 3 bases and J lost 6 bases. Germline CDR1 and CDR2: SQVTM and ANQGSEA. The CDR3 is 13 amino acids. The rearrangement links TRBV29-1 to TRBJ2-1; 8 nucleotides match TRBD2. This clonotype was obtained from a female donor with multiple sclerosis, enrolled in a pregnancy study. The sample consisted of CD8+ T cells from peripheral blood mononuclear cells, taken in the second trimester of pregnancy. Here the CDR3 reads CSVDAGGGNEQFF. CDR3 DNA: TGCAGCGTTGATGCGGGGGGAGGCAATGAGCAGTTCTTC.